This T cell receptor beta chain comes out of a study of cytomegalovirus exposure and HLA in healthy donors. 60 Vbeta and 13 Jbeta primers were used in PCR. The repertoire was sequenced with immunoSEQ multiplex PCR; TCRdb's copy has only in-frame clones and lacks some. Its table records about 200,000 clones. The CDR3 is 13 amino acids. The germline gives CDR1 SGHRS, CDR2 YFSETQ. With 4 bases clipped from V and 6 bases from J, the junction kept 5 bases outside the gene matches. The rearrangement joins TRBV5-1 to TRBJ1-1; TRBD1 matches 8 bases. The origin of this receptor is a girl aged 2 to 9 in good health and CMV-seropositive. Sequencing was performed on PBMCs. The CDR3, as DNA: TGCGCCAGCAGCCAGGGGGCCGTCGCTGAAGCTTTCTTT. It is translated as CASSQGAVAEAFF.